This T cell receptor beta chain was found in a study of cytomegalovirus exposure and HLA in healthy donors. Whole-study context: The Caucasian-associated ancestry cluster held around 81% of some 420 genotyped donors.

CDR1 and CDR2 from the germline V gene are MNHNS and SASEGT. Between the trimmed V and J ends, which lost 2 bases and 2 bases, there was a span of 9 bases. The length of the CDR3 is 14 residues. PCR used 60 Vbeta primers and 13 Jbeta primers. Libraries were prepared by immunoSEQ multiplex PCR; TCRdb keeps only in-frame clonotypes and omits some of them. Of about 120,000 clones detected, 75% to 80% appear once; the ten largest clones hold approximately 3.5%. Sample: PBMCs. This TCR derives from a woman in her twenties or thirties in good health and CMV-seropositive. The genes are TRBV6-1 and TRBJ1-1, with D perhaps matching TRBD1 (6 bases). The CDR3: CASSETRGNTEAFF. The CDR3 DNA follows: TGTGCCAGCAGTGAAACCAGGGGAAACACTGAAGCTTTCTTT.